This entry describes one T cell receptor beta chain. The antigen is not known. The sample belongs to a study of breast tumors, draining lymph nodes, adjacent tissues. Regarding the study as a whole: That most tumor T cells come from lymph nodes remained unproven. Tumor TCR diversity was below lymph nodes but above nontumor tissue. Luminal-like breast cancer showed significantly greater tumor-nontumor repertoire similarity than basal-like breast cancer did.

Germline V gene sequence: CDR1 SEHNR, CDR2 FQNEAQ (reference sequence). The CDR3 loop spans 16 amino acids. The lymph nodes were axillary draining lymph nodes from breast cancer patients. One entry per CDR3 protein results from TCRdb running MiXCR on the multiplex PCR reads. The repertoire holds more than 250,000 distinct CDR3 sequences, with about 30% as singletons. The V gene is TRBV7-9, the J gene TRBJ2-1; D perhaps matches TRBD2 (5 bases). The J call is doubtful: the DNA matches TRBJ2-7 better. The TCR was taken from a female donor with breast cancer. Some clones in this sample may be carry-over from other donors' samples. The sample comprised axillary lymph node tissue. The CDR3 DNA reads as TGTGCCAGCAGCGCCGTTCTAGGGAGCTCCTACAATGAGCAGTACTTC. Translating gives CASSAVLGSSYNEQYF.